This T cell receptor (beta chain) stems from a study of blood T cell repertoires in COVID-19. Overall study: Collection of acute and convalescent COVID-19 samples took place in the United States, Italy and Spain. The cDNA or gDNA used as material had been derived from T cells, B-cell-depleted T cells, or PBMCs.

Followed over time, Seattle patients had been enrolled while infection was active. As originally analysed: Scientists estimated how many nucleated cells there were by amplifying reference gene primers. Sequenced by immunoSEQ multiplex PCR; TCRdb stores in-frame clones only, minus some. V and J calls and clone size are copied from that table; D and trimming were computed from the DNA. The table lists about 410,000 clones, 89% of them singletons. The CDR3 covers 13 residues. The V and J ends lost 3 bases and 11 bases, in that order; junction bases with no gene match: 6. The chain has TRBV12-3 or TRBV12-4 and TRBJ2-1, with 8 bases that match TRBD2. The sample comprised peripheral blood. This receptor was identified in a woman in her thirties or forties with COVID-19, enrolled during active disease. The DNA of the CDR3 is TGTGCCAGCAGTTTCCGGGAGGGCCTCCAGCAGTTCTTC. Its translation is CASSFREGLQQFF.